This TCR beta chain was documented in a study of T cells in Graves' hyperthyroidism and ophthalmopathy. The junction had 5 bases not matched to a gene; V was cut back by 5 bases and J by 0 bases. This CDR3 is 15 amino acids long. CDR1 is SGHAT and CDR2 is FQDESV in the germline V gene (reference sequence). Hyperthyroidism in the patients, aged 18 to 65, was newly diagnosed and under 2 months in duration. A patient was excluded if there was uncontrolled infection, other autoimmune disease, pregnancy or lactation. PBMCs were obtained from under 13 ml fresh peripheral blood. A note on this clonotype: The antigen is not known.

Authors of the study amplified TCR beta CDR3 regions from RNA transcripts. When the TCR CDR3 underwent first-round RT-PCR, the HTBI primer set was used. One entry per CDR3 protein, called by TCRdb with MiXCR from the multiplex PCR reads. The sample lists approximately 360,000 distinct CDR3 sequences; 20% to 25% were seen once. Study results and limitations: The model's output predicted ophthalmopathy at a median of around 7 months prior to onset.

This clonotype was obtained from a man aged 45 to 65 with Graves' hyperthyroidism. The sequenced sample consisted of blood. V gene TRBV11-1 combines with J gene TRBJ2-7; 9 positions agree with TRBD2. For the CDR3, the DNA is TGTGCCAGCAGCCAACAGCGGGAGGACTCCTACGAGCAGTACTTC. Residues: CASSQQREDSYEQYF.